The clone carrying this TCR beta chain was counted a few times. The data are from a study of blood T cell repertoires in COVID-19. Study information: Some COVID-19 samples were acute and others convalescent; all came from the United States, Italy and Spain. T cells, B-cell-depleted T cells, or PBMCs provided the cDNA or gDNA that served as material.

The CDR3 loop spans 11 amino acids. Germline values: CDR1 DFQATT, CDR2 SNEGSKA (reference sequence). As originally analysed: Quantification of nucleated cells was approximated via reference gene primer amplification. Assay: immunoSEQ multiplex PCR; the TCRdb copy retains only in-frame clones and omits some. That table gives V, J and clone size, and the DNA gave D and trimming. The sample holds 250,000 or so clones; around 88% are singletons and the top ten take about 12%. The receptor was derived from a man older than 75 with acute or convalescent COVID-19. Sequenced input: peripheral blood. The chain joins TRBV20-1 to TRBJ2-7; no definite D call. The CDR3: CSTVSLYEQYF. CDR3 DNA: TGCAGCACGGTGAGCCTCTACGAGCAGTACTTC.